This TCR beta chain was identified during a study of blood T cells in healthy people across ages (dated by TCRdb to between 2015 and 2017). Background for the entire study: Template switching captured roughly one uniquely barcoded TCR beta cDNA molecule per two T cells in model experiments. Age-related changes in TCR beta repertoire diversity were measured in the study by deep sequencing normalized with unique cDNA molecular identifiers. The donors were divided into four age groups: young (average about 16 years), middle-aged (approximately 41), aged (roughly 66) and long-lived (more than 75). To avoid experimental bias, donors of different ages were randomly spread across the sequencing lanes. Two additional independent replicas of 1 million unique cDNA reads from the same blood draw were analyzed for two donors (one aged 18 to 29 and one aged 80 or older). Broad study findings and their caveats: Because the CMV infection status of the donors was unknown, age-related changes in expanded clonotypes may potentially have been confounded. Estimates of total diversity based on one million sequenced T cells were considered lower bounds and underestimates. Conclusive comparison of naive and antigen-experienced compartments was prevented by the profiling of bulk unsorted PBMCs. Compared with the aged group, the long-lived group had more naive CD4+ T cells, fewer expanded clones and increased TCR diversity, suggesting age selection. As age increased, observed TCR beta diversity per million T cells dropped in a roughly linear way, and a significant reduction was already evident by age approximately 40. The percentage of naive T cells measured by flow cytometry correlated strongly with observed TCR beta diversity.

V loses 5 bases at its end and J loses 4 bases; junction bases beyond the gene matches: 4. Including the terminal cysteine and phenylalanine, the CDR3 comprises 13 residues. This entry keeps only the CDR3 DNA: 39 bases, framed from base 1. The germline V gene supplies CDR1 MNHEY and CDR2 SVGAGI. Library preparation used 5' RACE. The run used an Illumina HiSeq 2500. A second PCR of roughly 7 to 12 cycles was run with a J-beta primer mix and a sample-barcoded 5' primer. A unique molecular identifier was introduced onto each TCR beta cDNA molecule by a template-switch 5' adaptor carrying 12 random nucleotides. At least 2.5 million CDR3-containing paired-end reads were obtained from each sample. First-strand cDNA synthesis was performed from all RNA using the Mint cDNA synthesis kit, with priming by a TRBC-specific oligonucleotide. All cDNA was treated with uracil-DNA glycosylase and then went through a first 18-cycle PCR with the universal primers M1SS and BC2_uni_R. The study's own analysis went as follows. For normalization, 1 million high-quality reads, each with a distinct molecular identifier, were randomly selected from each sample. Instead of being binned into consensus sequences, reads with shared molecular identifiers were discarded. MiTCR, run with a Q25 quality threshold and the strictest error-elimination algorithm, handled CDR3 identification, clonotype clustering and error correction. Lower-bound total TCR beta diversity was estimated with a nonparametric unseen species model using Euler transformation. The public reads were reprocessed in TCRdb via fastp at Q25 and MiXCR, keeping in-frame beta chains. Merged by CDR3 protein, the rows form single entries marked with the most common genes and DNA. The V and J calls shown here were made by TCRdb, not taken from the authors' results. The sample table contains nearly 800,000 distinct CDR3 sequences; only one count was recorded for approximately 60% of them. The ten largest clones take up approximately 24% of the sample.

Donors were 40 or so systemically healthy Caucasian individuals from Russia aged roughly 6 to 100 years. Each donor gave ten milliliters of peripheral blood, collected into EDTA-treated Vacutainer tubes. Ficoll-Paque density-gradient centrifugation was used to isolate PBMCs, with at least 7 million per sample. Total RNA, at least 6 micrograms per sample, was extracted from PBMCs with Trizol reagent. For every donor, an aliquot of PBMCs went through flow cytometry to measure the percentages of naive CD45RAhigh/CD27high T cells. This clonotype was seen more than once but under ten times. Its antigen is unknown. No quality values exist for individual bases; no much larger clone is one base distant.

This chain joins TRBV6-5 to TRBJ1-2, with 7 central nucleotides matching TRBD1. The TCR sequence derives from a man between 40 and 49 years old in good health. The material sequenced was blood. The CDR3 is CASSPDRLYGYTF. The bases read TGTGCCAGCAGTCCGGACAGGCTCTATGGCTACACCTTC.